This T cell receptor (beta chain) stems from a study of CD8+ T cells in alopecia areata. Study at large: The study gave treated patients oral tofacitinib at 5 to 10 mg twice daily. Treatment ran 6 to 18 months, with 6 months of follow-up afterward.

Reverse transcribed after extraction, RNA yielded cDNA as the sequencing template. Profiled with immunoSEQ multiplex PCR; TCRdb holds only in-frame clones, not every one. There are roughly 250,000 clones in the sample; 67% occur only once, and around 1.2% lies in the top ten. Deletions cut 7 bases from V and 3 bases from J, with 18 bases between. The germline gives CDR1 SGHRS, CDR2 YFSETQ. This CDR3 is 15 amino acids long. In its sample, this clone was seen a few times. Its target is not known. PBMCs yielded sorted CD4+ and CD8+ T cells. Points from the study as a whole: Patients displayed less clarity in TCR sharing than mice, a finding possibly related to HLA.

The input for sequencing was CD4+ T cells sorted from blood, taken at week 0. The chain links TRBV5-1 to TRBJ2-3, with D perhaps TRBD2 (5 bases). This TCR was recovered from a human donor with alopecia areata. DNA of the CDR3: TGCGCCAGCGGTCCTTCTAGCTTCAAGACAGATACGCAGTATTTT. This translates into CASGPSSFKTDTQYF.